Below, 32 T cell receptor beta chains from the same sample are listed, as sequenced in a study of T cell changes during pregnancy in multiple sclerosis (dated by TCRdb to about 2019). The library was made by the immunoSEQ multiplex PCR assay. Drawn from immuneACCESS, this table holds only the in-frame rearrangements with V and J called that TCRdb kept. Clones are partly lost; checked studies trace under half to an unresolved V gene and leave the rest unexplained. The sample includes tens of thousands of clones, with around 90% observed a single time. The ten most abundant clones make up over 1.5% of the sample. The sequenced sample was peripheral blood, obtained in the first trimester of pregnancy. The receptors stem from a female donor with multiple sclerosis, enrolled in a pregnancy study.

The V gene is TRBV4-2, the J gene TRBJ2-3; TRBD2 aligns across 9 bases. The CDR3 consists of 18 residues. V gave up 1 base and J gave up 4 bases; unmatched junction bases: 12. Germline assignment: CDR1 LGHNA and CDR2 YNFKEQ. CDR3 sequence (DNA): TGTGCCAGCAGCCAAGTGGCGGGGGGGGGAGGGACCGCAGATACGCAGTATTTT. Translated, it gives CASSQVAGGGGTADTQYF.

The chain recombines TRBV30 with TRBJ2-7; perhaps TRBD2 as D (7 bases). Looked up from germline, CDR1 is GTSNPN and CDR2 is SVGIG (reference sequence). V shed 0 bases and J shed 5 bases, with 17 bases lying between them. The CDR3 extends over 15 amino acids. CDR3 sequence: CAWSVGRRGGHEQYF. DNA of the CDR3: TGTGCCTGGAGTGTAGGTAGGAGGGGGGGACACGAGCAGTACTTC.

The chain employs TRBV5-1 and TRBJ2-7; TRBD2 matches 8 bases. With 4 bases clipped from V and 6 bases from J, the junction kept 12 bases outside the gene matches. Per the germline V gene, CDR1 is SGHRS and CDR2 is YFSETQ. This CDR3 is built from 15 residues. CDR3 DNA: TGCGCCAGCAGCCCACGGACTAGCCCGAGCCCCGAGCAGTACTTC. Its translation is CASSPRTSPSPEQYF.

V is TRBV25-1 and J is TRBJ2-2; tentatively, D is TRBD1 (5 bases). The V gene lost 4 bases and the J gene lost 6 bases, with 21 bases spanning the gap. Germline V gene data show CDR1 as MGHDK and CDR2 as SYGVNS. The CDR3 loop spans 17 amino acids. The CDR3 nucleotides are TGTGCCAGCAGTGGCTCAGAAGGGGCGGAATTCCCCGGGGAGCTGTTTTTT. Amino acid sequence: CASSGSEGAEFPGELFF. Using reference TRBV25-1 and TRBJ2-2 for the parts outside the CDR3, the full variable domain is EADIYQTPRYLVIGTGKKITLECSQTMGHDKMYWYQQDPGMELHLIHYSYGVNSTEKGDLSSESTVSRIRTEHFPLTLESARPSHTSQYLCASSGSEGAEFPGELFFGEGSRLTVL.

The J gene is TRBJ2-2, the V gene TRBV6-5; the D gene is possibly TRBD2 (5 bases). Germline loops: CDR1 MNHEY, CDR2 SVGAGI. Between the trimmed V and J ends, which lost 7 bases and 4 bases, there was a span of 13 bases. The CDR3 extends over 14 amino acids. Written as DNA, the CDR3 is TGTGCCAGCACCGAGTTCCGGGGCACCGGGGAGCTGTTTTTT. Encoded protein: CASTEFRGTGELFF.

The CDR3 loop is CASSFRTGSHEQFF. The DNA of the CDR3 is TGCGCCAGCAGCTTCCGAACAGGTTCCCATGAGCAGTTCTTC. The chain combines TRBV5-1 with TRBJ2-1; D is possibly TRBD1 (5 bases). V lost 2 bases and J 8 bases, leaving 14 bases between the germline ends. Germline CDR1 SGHRS, CDR2 YFSETQ. CDR3 length: 14 residues.

V is TRBV19 and J is TRBJ2-3, with D possibly TRBD1 on 5 matching bases. CDR1 and CDR2 (germline): LNHDA, SQIVND (reference sequence). V gave up 3 bases and J gave up 3 bases, with 7 bases separating them. The CDR3 is 13 residues long. The DNA of the CDR3 is TGTGCCAGTAGTATTCAGGGAACAGATACGCAGTATTTT. This gives the protein CASSIQGTDTQYF.

The chain couples TRBV18 to TRBJ2-1; D gene ambiguous. V lost 3 bases and J 9 bases, leaving 6 bases between the germline ends. The CDR3 consists of 11 residues. Germline CDR1 is KGHSH and CDR2 is LQKENI. CDR3 sequence reads: CASSPQAEQFF. CDR3 DNA: TGTGCCAGCTCACCCCAGGCTGAGCAGTTCTTC.

The CDR3 sequence is CASSIGREGRNIQYF. CDR3 in DNA: TGTGCCAGTAGTATAGGGCGGGAGGGCCGGAACATTCAGTACTTC. This chain links TRBV19 with TRBJ2-4; 9 bases match TRBD2. Germline V lookup: CDR1 LNHDA, CDR2 SQIVND (reference sequence). The CDR3 loop spans 15 amino acids. J gave up 7 bases and V 1 base, and 5 bases lay outside the gene matches.

The chain employs TRBV2 and TRBJ2-1; TRBD2 agrees at 9 bases. CDR3 size: 16 residues. The V gene's germline CDR1 is SNHLY and CDR2 FYNNEI. With V trimmed by 1 base and J by 7 bases, 8 bases remained unmatched. The CDR3 is CASSEEGGRAGNEQFF. CDR3 sequence (DNA): TGTGCCAGCAGTGAAGAAGGCGGGAGGGCTGGAAATGAGCAGTTCTTC.

The chain recombines TRBV7-9 with TRBJ2-3; D possibly corresponds to TRBD2 (5 bases). This CDR3 spans 13 amino acids. Germline V CDR1 and CDR2: SEHNR, FQNEAQ (reference sequence). V lost 5 bases and J 6 bases, leaving 12 bases between the germline ends. In DNA, the CDR3 is TGTGCCAGCAGCCTAGGGAGCCTGGATACGCAGTATTTT. Translation: CASSLGSLDTQYF.

The chain employs TRBV11-2 and TRBJ2-7, with 8 bases aligning to TRBD1. This CDR3 has 14 amino acids. J was trimmed by 2 bases and V by 5 bases; bases with no gene match: 5. Germline-derived CDR1 and CDR2 are SGHAT and FQNNGV. CDR3 residues: CASSPLQGAYEQYF. CDR3 DNA sequence: TGTGCCAGCAGCCCACTACAGGGGGCCTACGAGCAGTACTTC.

CDR3 sequence: CASSLSGANNEQFF. In DNA form, the CDR3 reads TGTGCCAGCAGCTTATCCGGAGCCAACAATGAGCAGTTCTTC. V gene TRBV7-2 combines with J gene TRBJ2-1; D is unclear. The CDR3 sequence is 14 residues long. Per the germline V gene, CDR1 is SGHTA and CDR2 is FQGNSA. V lost 2 bases and J lost 5, with 10 bases in between.

This clone appeared once. The J gene is TRBJ2-7, the V gene TRBV9; TRBD2 is a possible D gene (6 bases). CDR1 is SGDLS and CDR2 is YYNGEE in the germline V gene. The V and J ends lost 0 bases and 3 bases respectively, with 16 bases between them. The CDR3 totals 16 residues. The CDR3: CASSVAGGSGYYEQYF. Written as DNA, the CDR3 is TGTGCCAGCAGCGTAGCTGGCGGTAGCGGCTACTACGAGCAGTACTTC. Supplemented by reference TRBV9 and TRBJ2-7, the full variable domain reads DSGVTQTPKHLITATGQRVTLRCSPRSGDLSVYWYQQSLDQGLQFLIQYYNGEERAKGNILERFSAQQFPDLHSELNLSSLELGDSALYFCASSVAGGSGYYEQYFGPGTRLTVT.

The genes are TRBV7-9 and TRBJ1-3; 9 nucleotides align to TRBD1. J was trimmed by 3 bases and V by 5 bases; bases with no gene match: 14. The CDR3 consists of 18 residues. CDR1 is SEHNR and CDR2 is FQNEAQ in the germline V gene (reference sequence). The CDR3, as DNA: TGTGCCAGCAGCAACCGACAGGGGGTGACTGTGCGTGGAAACACCATATATTTT. Translation: CASSNRQGVTVRGNTIYF.

This sequence joins TRBV2 and TRBJ2-7; a possible D gene is TRBD2 (5 bases). Trimming cost V 8 bases and J 9 bases, with 17 bases left between them. Germline V gene lookup returns CDR1 SNHLY and CDR2 FYNNEI. This CDR3 spans 12 amino acids. The CDR3 DNA is TGTGCCAGCGTCGAGGGCCCGCAACGGCAGTACTTC. Protein: CASVEGPQRQYF.

This clone appeared a single time. This chain connects TRBV9 to TRBJ2-1; 13 positions match TRBD2. V lost 3 bases, J lost 0 bases, and 12 bases stayed unmatched. The germline gives CDR1 SGDLS, CDR2 YYNGEE. The CDR3 loop spans 20 amino acids. CDR3 nucleotides: TGTGCCAGCAGCGCTAGGGGGACTAGCGGGAATATTGGCTCCTACAATGAGCAGTTCTTC. Translation: CASSARGTSGNIGSYNEQFF.

The V gene is TRBV28, the J gene TRBJ1-1; D uncertain. V lost 7 bases, J lost 0 bases, and 9 bases lay in between. CDR1 and CDR2 (germline): MDHEN, SYDVKM. The CDR3 is made up of 13 amino acids. The CDR3 DNA sequence: TGTGCCAGCATAGACACCCTGAACACTGAAGCTTTCTTT. Translating it yields CASIDTLNTEAFF.

This CDR3 reads CASSSYPGGETQYF. The CDR3 DNA is TGTGCCAGCAGCTCCTATCCGGGGGGAGAGACCCAGTACTTC. The V and J genes are TRBV11-2 and TRBJ2-5; 7 bases agree with TRBD2. The CDR3 extends over 14 amino acids. CDR1 SGHAT and CDR2 FQNNGV come from the germline V gene. The trim removed 4 bases at V and 4 bases at J, leaving 6 bases unmatched.

This clone came up many times. V and J are TRBV5-1 and TRBJ2-7, with D unclear. CDR3 length: 15 amino acids. Trimming removed 4 bases from V and 0 bases from J, with 14 bases in between. Germline values: CDR1 SGHRS, CDR2 YFSETQ. The CDR3 nucleotides read TGCGCCAGCAGCCGACAAGCCACCCTCTCCTACGAGCAGTACTTC. Protein product: CASSRQATLSYEQYF. The full variable domain, with the rest looked up from reference TRBV5-1 and TRBJ2-7, is KAGVTQTPRYLIKTRGQQVTLSCSPISGHRSVSWYQQTPGQGLQFLFEYFSETQRNKGNFPGRFSGRQFSNSRSEMNVSTLELGDSALYLCASSRQATLSYEQYFGPGTRLTVT.

The chain combines TRBV30 with TRBJ2-3, with D perhaps matching TRBD2 (5 bases). V was cut by 1 base and J by 3 bases, with 8 bases left in between. Germline lookup yields CDR1 GTSNPN and CDR2 SVGIG (reference sequence). The CDR3 spans 13 residues. The CDR3 region has the DNA TGTGCCTGGAGTGGAGGGAAAACAGATACGCAGTATTTT. Its protein product is CAWSGGKTDTQYF.

This chain joins TRBV7-6 and TRBJ2-3, with TRBD1 identical over 8 bases. The V and J ends lost 1 base and 5 bases, in that order; junction bases with no gene match: 8. This CDR3 has 16 residues. Germline V gives CDR1 SGHVS, CDR2 FNYEAQ. For the CDR3, the DNA is TGTGCCAGCAGCTTAGTTGGACAGGGTCTTCGAGATACGCAGTATTTT. It is translated as CASSLVGQGLRDTQYF.

This clone has just one count. This chain joins TRBV6-5 and TRBJ1-1, with D perhaps TRBD1 (5 bases). Germline CDR1 and CDR2: MNHEY and SVGAGI. Trimming took 0 bases from V and 7 from J, leaving 15 bases between them. This CDR3 is 15 amino acids long. CDR3 sequence: CASSYSTGVRLEAFF. The CDR3 DNA is TGTGCCAGCAGTTACTCCACAGGAGTAAGGCTTGAAGCTTTCTTT.

The chain is built from TRBV7-7 and TRBJ2-5; possibly TRBD2 for D (5 bases). Germline V gives CDR1 SSHAT, CDR2 FNYEAQ (reference sequence). This CDR3 spans 16 amino acids. V dropped 5 bases and J dropped 2 bases, with 18 bases sitting between them. CDR3 protein: CASSPKETNMQETQYF. As DNA, the CDR3 is TGTGCCAGCAGCCCCAAGGAGACTAATATGCAAGAGACCCAGTACTTC.

The CDR3 sequence: CASTEGSGWKSYNEQFF. The DNA for the CDR3 is TGTGCCAGCACCGAAGGTAGCGGGTGGAAGTCCTACAATGAGCAGTTCTTC. This sequence joins TRBV9 and TRBJ2-1; 7 nucleotides agree with TRBD2. The ends lost 6 bases at V and 1 base at J; junction bases unmatched: 13. The germline gives CDR1 SGDLS, CDR2 YYNGEE. This CDR3 region has 17 residues.

The chain employs TRBV27 and TRBJ2-7, with TRBD2 matching 8 bases. After removal of 7 bases from V and 6 bases from J, the junction contained 5 bases not matched to a gene. In germline, CDR1 is MNHEY, CDR2 SMNVEV (reference sequence). CDR3 length: 12 residues. The DNA for the CDR3 is TGTGCCAGCAAACGGGGGGGCGGCGAGCAGTACTTC. Protein: CASKRGGGEQYF.

J is TRBJ2-5 and V is TRBV10-3; TRBD1 is a possible D gene (8 bases). This CDR3 comprises 13 residues. Per the germline V gene, CDR1 is ENHRY and CDR2 is SYGVKD. With 7 bases removed from V and 5 bases from J, the gap between germline ends came to 14 bases. The CDR3 coding sequence is TGTGCCATCACTAGCGGACAGGGTGAGACCCAGTACTTC. Residues: CAITSGQGETQYF.

The genes are TRBV7-6 and TRBJ2-5, with D possibly being TRBD2 (5 bases). CDR3 length: 13 residues. Trimming left V 0 bases short and J 4 bases short, with 6 bases between. Germline CDR1 and CDR2: SGHVS and FNYEAQ. The CDR3 loop is CASSLAAVETQYF. The CDR3 coding sequence is TGTGCCAGCAGCTTAGCAGCGGTAGAGACCCAGTACTTC. Together with reference TRBV7-6 and TRBJ2-5, the CDR3 gives the full variable domain: GAGVSQSPRYKVTKRGQDVALRCDPISGHVSLYWYRQALGQGPEFLTYFNYEAQQDKSGLPNDRFSAERPEGSISTLTIQRTEQRDSAMYRCASSLAAVETQYFGPGTRLLVL.

J is TRBJ2-5 and V is TRBV29-1; possible D gene TRBD1, 6 bases. CDR3 length: 13 amino acids. Germline CDR1 SQVTM, CDR2 ANQGSEA. V lost 4 bases and J lost 4, with 13 bases in between. This chain's CDR3 is CSVAQGEVETQYF. The CDR3 coding sequence is TGCAGCGTTGCACAGGGAGAGGTAGAGACCCAGTACTTC.

The chain couples TRBV19 to TRBJ2-6; 12 bases align to TRBD2. The CDR3 is 18 amino acids. Trimming cost V 5 bases and J 0 bases; bases outside gene matches: 5. Germline CDR1 and CDR2: LNHDA and SQIVND (reference sequence). In nucleotides, the CDR3 is TGTGCCAGTAGTGCTGGACTAGCGGGATTCTCTGGGGCCAACGTCCTGACTTTC. Its protein product is CASSAGLAGFSGANVLTF.

The J gene is TRBJ2-5, the V gene TRBV27; perhaps TRBD1 as D (5 bases). In germline, CDR1 is MNHEY, CDR2 SMNVEV (reference sequence). The V and J ends lost 9 bases and 4 bases respectively, with 12 bases between them. The CDR3 has 12 amino acids. CDR3 residues: CARPWQGETQYF. The DNA of the CDR3 is TGTGCCAGGCCGTGGCAGGGAGAGACCCAGTACTTC.

The V and J genes are TRBV28 and TRBJ1-1; no clear D gene. Per the germline V gene, CDR1 is MDHEN and CDR2 is SYDVKM. Trimming shortened V by 2 bases and J by 0 bases, and 10 bases separated the two germline ends. CDR3 length equals 15 residues. The CDR3 nucleotides read TGTGCCAGCAGTTTACGGAGTGTCATGAACACTGAAGCTTTCTTT. Its protein is CASSLRSVMNTEAFF.